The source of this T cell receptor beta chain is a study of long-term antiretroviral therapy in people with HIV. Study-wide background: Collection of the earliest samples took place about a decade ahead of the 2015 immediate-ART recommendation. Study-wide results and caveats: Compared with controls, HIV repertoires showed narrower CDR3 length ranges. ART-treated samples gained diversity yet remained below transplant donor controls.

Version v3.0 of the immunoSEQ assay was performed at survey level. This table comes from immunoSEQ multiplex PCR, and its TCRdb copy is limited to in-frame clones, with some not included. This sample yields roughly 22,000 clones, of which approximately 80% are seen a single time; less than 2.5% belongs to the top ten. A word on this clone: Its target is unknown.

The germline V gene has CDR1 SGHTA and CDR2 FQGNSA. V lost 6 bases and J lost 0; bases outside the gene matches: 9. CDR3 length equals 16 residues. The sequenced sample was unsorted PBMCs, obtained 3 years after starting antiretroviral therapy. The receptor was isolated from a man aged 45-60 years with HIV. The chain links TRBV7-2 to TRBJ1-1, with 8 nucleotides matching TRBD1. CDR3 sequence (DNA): TGTGCCAGCAGTTGGGACAGGAAAAACATGAACACTGAAGCTTTCTTT. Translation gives CASSWDRKNMNTEAFF.